These T cell receptor beta chains were read from a single sample in a study of radiotherapy plus CTLA-4 blockade in lung cancer. Sequencing was performed with immunoSEQ multiplex PCR; in TCRdb, only in-frame clones are kept and a portion is missing. The repertoire includes about 95,000 clones, approximately 85% of them detected once, and around 3.5% sits in the top ten. Material: peripheral blood, obtained from a patient treated with radiotherapy plus ipilimumab. All receptors come from a human donor with non-small cell lung cancer who had a partial response to radiotherapy plus ipilimumab. The CDR3 runs from the conserved cysteine through the conserved F or W. The D gene is left open where the match is weak. Size is stated for part of the rows, as once, few or many counts, or as a class when the clone is expanded.

>NA|14|few|TRBV4-1|TRBJ1-3
TGCGCCAGCAGCCAAGTCCGTTCTGGAAACACCATATATTTT
CASSQVRSGNTIYF
>NA|14|NA|TRBV7-8|TRBJ1-1
TGTGCCAGCAGCGTATATACTTCGGGCACTGAAGCTTTCTTT
CASSVYTSGTEAFF
>TRBD2|16|NA|TRBV28|TRBJ2-1
TGTGCCAGCAGTCTAATTCTAGCGGGAAGGAGAAATGAGCAGTTCTTC
CASSLILAGRRNEQFF
>TRBD1|15|NA|TRBV6-6|TRBJ2-7
TGTGCCAGCAGTTCCACACGGACAGGGAGCTACGAGCAGTACTTC
CASSSTRTGSYEQYF
>NA|12|NA|TRBV19|TRBJ2-2
TGTGCCAGTAGTCCCTCCACCGGGGAGCTGTTTTTT
CASSPSTGELFF
>NA|12|NA|TRBV6-1|TRBJ1-3
TGTGCCAGCAGTGAAAACAGGGACACCATATATTTT
CASSENRDTIYF
>TRBD2|13|NA|TRBV11-2|TRBJ2-7
TGTGCCAGCTCCCGCCGGGGGGGTGACGAGCAGTACTTC
CASSRRGGDEQYF
>NA|17|NA|TRBV29-1|TRBJ2-5
TGCAGCGTTGGGGCAGTTTCGGGAAGGGATGCGGAAGAGACCCAGTACTTC
CSVGAVSGRDAEETQYF
>TRBD1|15|NA|TRBV15|TRBJ1-4
TGTGCCACCAGCATGACAGGGGCCTATAATGAAAAACTGTTTTTT
CATSMTGAYNEKLFF
>TRBD2|15|NA|TRBV28|TRBJ2-1
TGTGCCATCAAACGGGGCGGGAGCGGGGGCGGTGAGCAGTTCTTC
CAIKRGGSGGGEQFF
>TRBD2|16|once|TRBV6-5|TRBJ2-1
TGTGCCAGCAGTTCGCGGCGGGAGAATGGGCACAATGAGCAGTTCTTC
CASSSRRENGHNEQFF
>TRBD1|14|few|TRBV30|TRBJ1-1
TGTGCCTGGGGGGGACAGATTATGAACACTGAAGCTTTCTTT
CAWGGQIMNTEAFF
>TRBD2|15|NA|TRBV7-2|TRBJ2-1
TGTGCCAGCAGCCCAAGCGGGAGGGCTGGGAATGAGCAGTTCTTC
CASSPSGRAGNEQFF
>TRBD1|14|NA|TRBV2|TRBJ1-5
TGTGCCAGCAGTCAGGGGGGTAGCAATCAGCCCCAGCATTTT
CASSQGGSNQPQHF
>TRBD2|16|once|TRBV7-3|TRBJ2-5
TGTGCCAGCAGCCCAAGGGGGACTAGCGGGATGGAGACCCAGTACTTC
CASSPRGTSGMETQYF
>NA|14|once|TRBV6-1|TRBJ2-6
TGTGCCACCACGGGGGTACGCGGGGCCAACGTCCTGACTTTC
CATTGVRGANVLTF
>NA|14|few|TRBV18|TRBJ2-1
TGTGCCAGCTCACCAGCCCCAGGCTACAATGAGCAGTTCTTC
CASSPAPGYNEQFF
>NA|15|NA|TRBV9|TRBJ2-7
TGTGCCAGCAGCGTATCTGCGGGACTCGGTTACGAGCAGTACTTC
CASSVSAGLGYEQYF
>TRBD1|15|NA|TRBV28|TRBJ1-4
TGTGCCAGCAGTGTACAGGGGGCAACTAATGAAAAACTGTTTTTT
CASSVQGATNEKLFF
>TRBD1|14|NA|TRBV6-5|TRBJ1-5
TGTGCCAGCAGTGGACAGGCCTCTAATCAGCCCCAGCATTTT
CASSGQASNQPQHF